These 29 T cell receptor beta chains originate from one sample sequenced in a study of Ad26.COV2.S vaccination and SARS-CoV-2 variants. This sample's treatment: roughly 19 received Ad26.COV2.S at low or high dose, single or two shots; several received placebo; per-sample allocation not given. The samples were gathered on day 63 after the first injection of vaccine or placebo. Assay: immunoSEQ multiplex PCR; the TCRdb copy retains only in-frame clones and omits some. The sample yields about 320,000 clones, around 83% seen once. The source was peripheral blood, collected in a trial of Ad26.COV2.S vaccine versus placebo. Receptors were obtained from a person between 18 and 59 years old who received the Ad26.COV2.S COVID-19 vaccine or a placebo.

Details on this clone: This sample also contains other DNA sequences that code for the same CDR3. This chain joins TRBV11-2 and TRBJ1-1; D unclear. This CDR3 comprises 12 residues. Trimming took 3 bases from V and 4 from J, leaving 6 bases between them. Per germline, CDR1 SGHAT and CDR2 FQNNGV. The CDR3 bases are TGTGCCAGCAGCTTGCGGGGCACTGAAGCTTTCTTT. Protein: CASSLRGTEAFF.

In the case of this clone: A junction end diverges from the germline sequence, so it may reflect a read error. The V gene is TRBV5-1, the J gene TRBJ1-2, with 11 bases that match TRBD1. Germline V lookup: CDR1 SGHRS, CDR2 YFSETQ. This CDR3 spans 14 amino acids. In nucleotides, the CDR3 is TGCGCCAGCAGTTTGGACAGGGGGCGACGAGGCTACACCTTC. Its protein product is CASSLDRGRRGYTF.

CDR3 amino acids: CASSLEASGGPRTDTQYF. The CDR3 DNA sequence: TGTGCCAGCAGCTTAGAGGCTAGCGGGGGGCCCCGTACAGATACGCAGTATTTT. V and J are TRBV7-2 and TRBJ2-3; 11 bases are shared with TRBD2. Germline lookup yields CDR1 SGHTA and CDR2 FQGNSA. After removal of 1 base from V and 3 bases from J, the junction contained 9 bases not matched to a gene. This CDR3 is 18 amino acids long.

The chain combines TRBV18 with TRBJ2-5; D is tentatively TRBD1 or TRBD2 (5 bases each). Trimming shortened V by 0 bases and J by 4 bases, and 12 bases separated the two germline ends. This CDR3 is built from 15 residues. Germline CDR1 KGHSH, CDR2 LQKENI. The DNA for the CDR3 is TGTGCCAGCTCACCACCCCGTGGGGGTTCAGAGACCCAGTACTTC. Encoded protein: CASSPPRGGSETQYF. The full variable domain, its missing parts supplied by reference TRBV18 and TRBJ2-5, is NAGVMQNPRHLVRRRGQEARLRCSPMKGHSHVYWYRQLPEEGLKFMVYLQKENIIDESGMPKERFSAEFPKEGPSILRIQQVVRGDSAAYFCASSPPRGGSETQYFGPGTRLLVL.

This clone was picked up one time. The chain combines TRBV10-2 with TRBJ2-7; 7 nucleotides line up with TRBD2. The germline V gene encodes CDR1 WSHSY and CDR2 SAAADI. Unmatched junction bases numbered 10, after V lost 3 bases and J lost 2 bases. The CDR3 runs 16 residues. CDR3 amino acids: CASSDRSGRGAYEQYF. The CDR3 region has the DNA TGCGCCAGCAGTGATCGGTCGGGGAGGGGAGCCTACGAGCAGTACTTC.

V is TRBV19 and J is TRBJ1-2; D may be TRBD1 (6 bases). The germline CDR1 and CDR2 sequences are LNHDA and SQIVND (reference sequence). This CDR3 is built from 13 residues. The germline V and J ends were trimmed by 5 bases and 5 bases, with 12 bases remaining between them. CDR3 nucleotides: TGTGCCAGTAGTGAGGACGGACAGTATGGCTACACCTTC. This codes for CASSEDGQYGYTF.

This clone was detected only once. The chain is built from TRBV3-1 (or the pseudogene TRBV3-2) and TRBJ1-1; TRBD1 matches 7 bases. The V gene end was trimmed by 2 bases and the J gene end by 0 bases; junction bases not matched to a gene: 0. This CDR3 comprises 14 residues. Per germline, CDR1 LGHDT and CDR2 YNNKEL (reference sequence). As DNA, the CDR3 is TGTGCCAGCAGCCAACAGGGGGTGAACACTGAAGCTTTCTTT. Translating it yields CASSQQGVNTEAFF.

The sample holds many counts of this clone. The chain carries TRBV5-4 and TRBJ1-1, with a possible D match to TRBD1 (5 bases). V shed 1 base and J shed 0 bases, with 19 bases lying between them. The germline V gene has CDR1 SGHNT and CDR2 YYREEE (reference sequence). The CDR3 extends over 18 amino acids. CDR3 region: CASSLKVVVRGMNTEAFF. CDR3 DNA sequence: TGTGCCAGCAGCTTGAAGGTCGTGGTTCGGGGGATGAACACTGAAGCTTTCTTT.

The genes are TRBV2 and TRBJ2-2; the match to TRBD2 covers 10 bases. CDR3 length: 16 amino acids. V lost 7 bases to trimming and J lost 5 bases; unmatched junction nucleotides: 10. Germline lookup yields CDR1 SNHLY and CDR2 FYNNEI. CDR3 nucleotides: TGTGCCAGCACCGAGAGAGCGGGGGGGAGTACCGGGGAGCTGTTTTTT. Translation gives CASTERAGGSTGELFF.

This clone was seen a single time. The rearrangement uses TRBV7-9 and TRBJ1-3; D is undetermined. CDR1 is SEHNR, CDR2 FQNEAQ, per germline (reference sequence). The CDR3 is 16 amino acids. The V gene lost 7 bases and the J gene lost 0 bases, with 16 bases spanning the gap. This CDR3 is CASTPPRAASGNTIYF. DNA of the CDR3: TGTGCCAGCACCCCCCCTCGGGCAGCCTCTGGAAACACCATATATTTT.

The V and J genes are TRBV30 and TRBJ1-2; 7 positions match TRBD1. The V and J ends lost 5 bases and 8 bases, in that order; junction bases with no gene match: 17. Germline-derived CDR1 and CDR2 are GTSNPN and SVGIG (reference sequence). This CDR3 is built from 15 residues. The CDR3 coding sequence is TGTGCCTGGCTCACCCCAGACAGGGATTCCGGAGGCTACACCTTC. Its translation is CAWLTPDRDSGGYTF.

The chain has TRBV4-3 and TRBJ2-1; D unclear. The V gene's germline CDR1 is LGHNA and CDR2 YSLEER. The length of the CDR3 is 12 residues. V gave up 3 bases and J gave up 8 bases, with 8 bases separating them. CDR3 in DNA: TGCGCCAGCAGCCATATCGGTGATGAGCAGTTCTTC. Its protein is CASSHIGDEQFF.

A word on this clone: This same CDR3 is encoded by further DNA sequences in the sample. The chain combines TRBV30 with TRBJ1-2; unclear D gene. The CDR3 has 13 amino acids. Trimming stripped 0 bases from V and 1 base from J, with 6 bases between. Germline V gives CDR1 GTSNPN, CDR2 SVGIG (reference sequence). This CDR3 is CAWSVSINYGYTF. The CDR3 region has the DNA TGTGCCTGGAGTGTCTCCATTAACTATGGCTACACCTTC.

The chain is built from TRBV15 and TRBJ1-2; unclear D gene. Trimming shortened V by 3 bases and J by 4 bases, and 18 bases separated the two germline ends. Germline assignment: CDR1 LNHNV and CDR2 YYDKDF (reference sequence). The CDR3 contains 16 residues. The CDR3 nucleotides read TGTGCCACCAGCAGGGAACTCGGTAAGGACTTCTATGGCTACACCTTC. This sequence encodes CATSRELGKDFYGYTF. Combining the CDR3 with reference TRBV15 and TRBJ1-2 gives the whole variable domain DAMVIQNPRYQVTQFGKPVTLSCSQTLNHNVMYWYQQKSSQAPKLLFHYYDKDFNNEADTPDNFQSRRPNTSFCFLDIRSPGLGDTAMYLCATSRELGKDFYGYTFGSGTRLTVV.

V usage is TRBV5-1 and J usage is TRBJ2-1; D might be TRBD1 (6 bases). Looked up from germline, CDR1 is SGHRS and CDR2 is YFSETQ. The CDR3 is made up of 14 amino acids. Trimming shortened V by 0 bases and J by 5 bases, and 9 bases separated the two germline ends. The DNA for the CDR3 is TGCGCCAGCAGCTTGGGGGACATAGACAATGAGCAGTTCTTC. Translation gives CASSLGDIDNEQFF.

The chain combines TRBV5-1 with TRBJ2-3; no reliable D call. Germline V gives CDR1 SGHRS, CDR2 YFSETQ. Trimming removed 0 bases at V and 4 bases at J, with 21 bases between. The CDR3 runs to 18 residues. CDR3 amino acids: CASSLGVMSARDPDTQYF. Written as DNA, the CDR3 is TGCGCCAGCAGCTTGGGGGTCATGTCGGCTAGGGATCCAGATACGCAGTATTTT.

This clone was seen a handful of times. This chain links TRBV30 with TRBJ2-2; either TRBD1 or TRBD2 may fit D (5 bases each). V was trimmed by 4 bases and J by 3 bases, leaving 12 bases between them. Germline V gene data show CDR1 as GTSNPN and CDR2 as SVGIG (reference sequence). The CDR3 runs to 14 residues. CDR3 in DNA: TGTGCCTGGATGAGGGGCTCGCACACCGGGGAGCTGTTTTTT. As protein: CAWMRGSHTGELFF.

This chain connects TRBV4-1 to TRBJ1-2; 9 nucleotides align to TRBD1. The ends lost 0 bases at V and 6 bases at J; junction bases unmatched: 11. The CDR3 runs 17 residues. CDR1 is MGHRA, CDR2 YSYEKL, per germline. DNA for the CDR3: TGCGCCAGCAGCCAAGATCCTTCCGGGACAGGGATTGATGGCTACACCTTC. Its protein is CASSQDPSGTGIDGYTF.

The rearrangement links TRBV19 to TRBJ1-3; TRBD1 is a possible D gene (6 bases). The CDR3 length is 14 residues. V gave up 9 bases and J gave up 3 bases, with 15 bases separating them. Germline V CDR1 and CDR2: LNHDA, SQIVND (reference sequence). CDR3 region: CASGQTSFGNTIYF. The CDR3, as DNA: TGTGCCAGCGGACAGACAAGCTTTGGAAACACCATATATTTT. Complete variable domain (other parts from reference TRBV19 and TRBJ1-3): DGGITQSPKYLFRKEGQNVTLSCEQNLNHDAMYWYRQDPGQGLRLIYYSQIVNDFQKGDIAEGYSVSREKKESFPLTVTSAQKNPTAFYLCASGQTSFGNTIYFGEGSWLTVV.

V and J are TRBV5-4 and TRBJ2-2; 7 bases fit TRBD1. Germline values: CDR1 SGHNT, CDR2 YYREEE (reference sequence). The length of the CDR3 is 16 residues. V lost 1 base and J lost 6; bases outside the gene matches: 9. The DNA for the CDR3 is TGTGCCAGCAGCTTGAGTAGGGGGCTAAGCGCCGGGGAGCTGTTTTTT. This encodes CASSLSRGLSAGELFF.

The chain uses TRBV9 and TRBJ2-3; no reliable D call. This CDR3 is 13 amino acids long. Trimming removed 3 bases at V and 6 bases at J, with 11 bases between. Germline assignment: CDR1 SGDLS and CDR2 YYNGEE. CDR3 residues: CASSARPEDTQYF. The CDR3 DNA sequence: TGTGCCAGCAGCGCCCGACCTGAGGATACGCAGTATTTT.

The V call is TRBV7-9, the J call TRBJ1-3; a weak D match, TRBD1 (6 bases). The CDR3 spans 16 residues. V was shortened by 5 bases and J by 2 bases, with 16 bases between the two germline ends. CDR1 and CDR2 from the germline V gene are SEHNR and FQNEAQ (reference sequence). In nucleotides, the CDR3 is TGTGCCAGCAGCGGGGGGCACGCGACTCCTGGAAACACCATATATTTT. Translating gives CASSGGHATPGNTIYF.

The chain carries TRBV24-1 and TRBJ1-6; 8 nucleotides match TRBD1. The CDR3 has 18 amino acids. The V and J ends lost 2 bases and 0 bases, in that order; junction bases with no gene match: 5. The germline V gene has CDR1 KGHDR and CDR2 SFDVKD. The CDR3 DNA reads TGTGCCACCAGTGATTCGACAGGGGTAAGCTCCTATAATTCACCCCTCCACTTT. Amino acids: CATSDSTGVSSYNSPLHF.

Only one count was recorded for this clone. CDR3 nucleotides: TGTGCCAGCAGCTTAGTGAAGGGTAGCGGGGGGCTGAGCTCCTACAATGAGCAGTTCTTC. Its protein product is CASSLVKGSGGLSSYNEQFF. This chain uses TRBV11-3 with TRBJ2-1, with 10 nucleotides matching TRBD2. Unmatched junction bases numbered 12, after V lost 1 base and J lost 0 bases. This CDR3 comprises 20 residues. Germline assignment: CDR1 SGHNT and CDR2 YENEEA.

This clone was detected only once. The chain couples TRBV30 to TRBJ1-4; D perhaps matches TRBD1 (6 bases). With 2 bases removed from V and 9 bases from J, the gap between germline ends came to 25 bases. In germline, CDR1 is GTSNPN, CDR2 SVGIG (reference sequence). This CDR3 is built from 17 residues. CDR3 loop: CAWSFDRSGGVDKKLFF. CDR3 nucleotides: TGTGCCTGGAGTTTCGACAGGTCGGGGGGTGTGGACAAAAAACTGTTTTTT.

This clone was found a few times. The V call is TRBV5-1, the J call TRBJ2-2, with a weak D call TRBD2 (7 bases). CDR1 and CDR2 from the germline V gene are SGHRS and YFSETQ. The CDR3 has 16 residues. The V gene lost 4 bases and the J gene lost 2 bases, with 15 bases spanning the gap. The CDR3 reads CASSPGGTLNTGELFF. The CDR3 DNA reads as TGCGCCAGCAGCCCCGGGGGGACACTCAACACCGGGGAGCTGTTTTTT.

V is TRBV11-3 and J is TRBJ2-6, with TRBD2 as a possible D gene (5 bases). The V gene's germline CDR1 is SGHNT and CDR2 YENEEA. The CDR3 length is 15 residues. The V end lost 5 bases, the J end lost 1 base, and 9 bases lay between the germline ends. Here the CDR3 reads CASSPGGSGANVLTF. In nucleotides, the CDR3 is TGTGCCAGCAGCCCCGGAGGATCTGGGGCCAACGTCCTGACTTTC.

The V and J genes are TRBV5-1 and TRBJ2-1; maybe TRBD1 (6 bases). V gave up 3 bases and J gave up 3 bases, with 13 bases separating them. The CDR3 length is 15 residues. Germline CDR1 reads SGHRS; CDR2 reads YFSETQ. The CDR3 DNA reads TGCGCCAGCAGCTCGCTACAGGGAATCTACAATGAGCAGTTCTTC. Protein: CASSSLQGIYNEQFF.

In DNA form, the CDR3 reads TGCGCCAGCAGCTCGCTTAGCGGGGGGCTTACCACCGGGGAGCTGTTTTTT. This sequence encodes CASSSLSGGLTTGELFF. V gene TRBV5-1 combines with J gene TRBJ2-2, with 10 bases aligning to TRBD2. The trim removed 3 bases at V and 4 bases at J, leaving 9 bases unmatched. CDR3 length: 17 amino acids. Germline CDR1 and CDR2: SGHRS and YFSETQ.